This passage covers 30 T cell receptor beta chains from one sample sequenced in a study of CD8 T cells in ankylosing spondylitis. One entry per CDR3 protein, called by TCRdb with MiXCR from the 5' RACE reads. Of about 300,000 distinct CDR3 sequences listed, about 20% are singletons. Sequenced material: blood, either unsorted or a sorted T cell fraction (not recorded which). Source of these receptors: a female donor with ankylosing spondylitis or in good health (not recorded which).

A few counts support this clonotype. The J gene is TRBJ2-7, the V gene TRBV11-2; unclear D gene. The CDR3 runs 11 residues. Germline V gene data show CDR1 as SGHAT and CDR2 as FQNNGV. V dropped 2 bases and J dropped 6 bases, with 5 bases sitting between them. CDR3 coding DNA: TGTGCCAGCAGCTTATTGTCCGAGCAGTACTTC. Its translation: CASSLLSEQYF.

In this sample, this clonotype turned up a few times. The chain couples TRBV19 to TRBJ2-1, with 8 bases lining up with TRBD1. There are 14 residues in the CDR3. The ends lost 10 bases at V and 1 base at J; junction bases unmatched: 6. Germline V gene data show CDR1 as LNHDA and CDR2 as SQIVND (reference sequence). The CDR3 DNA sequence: TGTGCCACACGTACAGGGGGATCCTACAATGAGCAGTTCTTC. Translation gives CATRTGGSYNEQFF.

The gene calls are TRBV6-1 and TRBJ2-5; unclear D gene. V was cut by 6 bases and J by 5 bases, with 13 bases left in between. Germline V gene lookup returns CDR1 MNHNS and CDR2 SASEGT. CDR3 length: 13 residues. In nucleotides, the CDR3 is TGTGCCAGCAGGGACGCGGCCCGGGAGACCCAGTACTTC. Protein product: CASRDAARETQYF.

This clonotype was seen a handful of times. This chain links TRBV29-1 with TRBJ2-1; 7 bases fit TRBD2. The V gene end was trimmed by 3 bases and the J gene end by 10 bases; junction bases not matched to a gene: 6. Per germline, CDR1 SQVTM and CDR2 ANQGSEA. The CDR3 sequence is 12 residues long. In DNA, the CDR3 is TGCAGCGTTGACCTAGCGGCAAAAGAGCAGTTCTTC. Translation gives CSVDLAAKEQFF.

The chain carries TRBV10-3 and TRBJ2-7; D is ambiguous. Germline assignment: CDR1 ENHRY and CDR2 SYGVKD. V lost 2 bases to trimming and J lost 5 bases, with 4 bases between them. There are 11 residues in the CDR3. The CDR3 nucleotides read TGTGCCATCAGTGAGGGTGACGAGCAGTACTTC. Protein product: CAISEGDEQYF.

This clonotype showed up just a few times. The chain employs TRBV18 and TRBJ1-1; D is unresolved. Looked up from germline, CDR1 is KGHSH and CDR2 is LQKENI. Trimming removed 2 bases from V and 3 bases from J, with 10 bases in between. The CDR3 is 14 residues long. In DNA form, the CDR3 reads TGTGCCAGCTCACCAGATCGTACACACACTGAAGCTTTCTTT. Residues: CASSPDRTHTEAFF.

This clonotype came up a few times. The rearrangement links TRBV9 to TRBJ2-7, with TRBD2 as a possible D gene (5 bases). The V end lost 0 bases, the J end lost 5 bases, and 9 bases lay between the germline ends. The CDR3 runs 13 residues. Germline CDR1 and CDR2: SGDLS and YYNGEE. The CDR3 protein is CASSVVPGNEQYF. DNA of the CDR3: TGTGCCAGCAGCGTAGTTCCGGGAAACGAGCAGTACTTC. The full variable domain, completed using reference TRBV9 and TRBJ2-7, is DSGVTQTPKHLITATGQRVTLRCSPRSGDLSVYWYQQSLDQGLQFLIQYYNGEERAKGNILERFSAQQFPDLHSELNLSSLELGDSALYFCASSVVPGNEQYFGPGTRLTVT.

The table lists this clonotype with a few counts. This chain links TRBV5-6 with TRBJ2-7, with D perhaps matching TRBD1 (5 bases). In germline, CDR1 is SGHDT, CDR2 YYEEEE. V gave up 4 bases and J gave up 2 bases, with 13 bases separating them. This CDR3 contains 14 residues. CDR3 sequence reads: CASSTPDTTYEQYF. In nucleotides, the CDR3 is TGTGCCAGCAGCACGCCGGACACAACCTACGAGCAGTACTTC. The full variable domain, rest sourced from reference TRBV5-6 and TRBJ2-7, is DAGVTQSPTHLIKTRGQQVTLRCSPKSGHDTVSWYQQALGQGPQFIFQYYEEEERQRGNFPDRFSGHQFPNYSSELNVNALLLGDSALYLCASSTPDTTYEQYFGPGTRLTVT.

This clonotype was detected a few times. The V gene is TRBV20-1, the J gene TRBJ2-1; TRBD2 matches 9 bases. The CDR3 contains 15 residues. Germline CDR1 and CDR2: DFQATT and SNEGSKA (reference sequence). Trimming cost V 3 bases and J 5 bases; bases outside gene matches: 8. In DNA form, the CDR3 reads TGCAGTGCTAGTAGTAGGGGGACTAGCAACAATGAGCAGTTCTTC. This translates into CSASSRGTSNNEQFF.

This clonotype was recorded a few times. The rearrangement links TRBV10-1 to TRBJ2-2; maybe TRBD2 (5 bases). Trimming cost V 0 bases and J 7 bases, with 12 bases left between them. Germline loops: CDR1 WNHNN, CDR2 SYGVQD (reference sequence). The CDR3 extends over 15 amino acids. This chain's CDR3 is CASSESLGINGELFF. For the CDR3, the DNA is TGCGCCAGCAGTGAGTCCCTCGGGATTAACGGGGAGCTGTTTTTT.

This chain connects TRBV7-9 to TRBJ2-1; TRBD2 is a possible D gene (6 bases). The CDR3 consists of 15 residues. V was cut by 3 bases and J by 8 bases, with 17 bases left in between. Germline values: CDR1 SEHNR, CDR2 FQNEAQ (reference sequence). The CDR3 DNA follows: TGTGCCAGCAGCTTGTTTTCGACTAGTGGATATGAGCAGTTCTTC. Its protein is CASSLFSTSGYEQFF. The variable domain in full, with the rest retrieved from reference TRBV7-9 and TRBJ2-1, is DTGVSQNPRHKITKRGQNVTFRCDPISEHNRLYWYRQTLGQGPEFLTYFQNEAQLEKSRLLSDRFSAERPKGSFSTLEIQRTEQGDSAMYLCASSLFSTSGYEQFFGPGTRLTVL.

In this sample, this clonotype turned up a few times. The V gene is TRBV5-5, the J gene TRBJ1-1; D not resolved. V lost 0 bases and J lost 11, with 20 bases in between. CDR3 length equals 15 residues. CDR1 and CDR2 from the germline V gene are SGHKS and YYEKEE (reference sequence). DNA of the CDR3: TGTGCCAGCAGCTTGGCAGGAACTCAGGCAGTGAAGGCTTTCTTT. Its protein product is CASSLAGTQAVKAFF.

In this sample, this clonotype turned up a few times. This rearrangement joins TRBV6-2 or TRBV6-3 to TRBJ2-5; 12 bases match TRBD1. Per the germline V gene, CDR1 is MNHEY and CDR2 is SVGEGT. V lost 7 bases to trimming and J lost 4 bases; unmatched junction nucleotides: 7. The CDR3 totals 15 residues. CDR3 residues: CASNPGTGGLETQYF. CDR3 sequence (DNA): TGTGCCAGCAACCCCGGGACAGGGGGCCTAGAGACCCAGTACTTC.

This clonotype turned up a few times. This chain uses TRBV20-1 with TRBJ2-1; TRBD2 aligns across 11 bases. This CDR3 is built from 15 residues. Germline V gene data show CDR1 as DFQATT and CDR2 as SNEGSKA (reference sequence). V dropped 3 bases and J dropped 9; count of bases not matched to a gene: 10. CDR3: CSARPREGLAVEQFF. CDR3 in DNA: TGCAGTGCTAGGCCCCGGGAGGGACTAGCGGTTGAGCAGTTCTTC.

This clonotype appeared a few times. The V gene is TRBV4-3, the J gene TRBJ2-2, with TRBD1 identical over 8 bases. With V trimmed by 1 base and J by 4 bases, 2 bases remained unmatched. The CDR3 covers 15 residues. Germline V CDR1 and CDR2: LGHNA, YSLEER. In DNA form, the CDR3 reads TGCGCCAGCAGCCAAGCGGGACAGGTCACCGGGGAGCTGTTTTTT. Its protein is CASSQAGQVTGELFF.

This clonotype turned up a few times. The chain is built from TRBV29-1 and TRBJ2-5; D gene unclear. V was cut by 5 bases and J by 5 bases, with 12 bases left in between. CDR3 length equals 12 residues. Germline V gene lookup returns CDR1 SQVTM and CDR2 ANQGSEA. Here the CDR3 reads CSVQRVQETQYF. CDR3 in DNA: TGCAGCGTTCAACGGGTGCAGGAGACCCAGTACTTC.

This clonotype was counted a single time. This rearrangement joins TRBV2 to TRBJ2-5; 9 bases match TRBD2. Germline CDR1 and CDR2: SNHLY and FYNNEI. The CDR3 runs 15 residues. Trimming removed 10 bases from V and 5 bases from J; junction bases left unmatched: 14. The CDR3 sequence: CATTRVAGVRETQYF. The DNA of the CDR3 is TGTGCCACCACCAGGGTAGCGGGAGTCCGGGAGACCCAGTACTTC.

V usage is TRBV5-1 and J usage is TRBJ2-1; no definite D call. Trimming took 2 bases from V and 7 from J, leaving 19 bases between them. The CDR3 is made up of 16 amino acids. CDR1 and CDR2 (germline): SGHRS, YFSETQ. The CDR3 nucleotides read TGCGCCAGCAGCTTAACCCTCGGCCGCTTTACGAATGAGCAGTTCTTC. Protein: CASSLTLGRFTNEQFF.

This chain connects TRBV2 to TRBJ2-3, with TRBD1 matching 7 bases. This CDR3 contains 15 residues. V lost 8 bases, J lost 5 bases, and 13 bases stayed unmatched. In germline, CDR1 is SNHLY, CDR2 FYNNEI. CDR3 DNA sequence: TGTGCCAGCGGGTATAGACAGGGTTATGGAGATACGCAGTATTTT. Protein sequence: CASGYRQGYGDTQYF.

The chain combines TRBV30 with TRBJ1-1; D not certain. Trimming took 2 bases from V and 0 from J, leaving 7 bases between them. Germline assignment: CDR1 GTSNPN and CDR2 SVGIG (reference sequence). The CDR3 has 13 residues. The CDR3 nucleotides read TGTGCCTGGAGTACAACCATGAACACTGAAGCTTTCTTT. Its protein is CAWSTTMNTEAFF.

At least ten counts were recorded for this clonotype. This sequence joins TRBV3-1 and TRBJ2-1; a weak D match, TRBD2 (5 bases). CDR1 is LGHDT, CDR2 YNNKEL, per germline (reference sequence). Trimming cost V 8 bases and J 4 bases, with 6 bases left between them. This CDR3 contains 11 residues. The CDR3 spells CASGRYNEQFF. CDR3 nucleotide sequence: TGTGCCAGCGGGAGATACAATGAGCAGTTCTTC.

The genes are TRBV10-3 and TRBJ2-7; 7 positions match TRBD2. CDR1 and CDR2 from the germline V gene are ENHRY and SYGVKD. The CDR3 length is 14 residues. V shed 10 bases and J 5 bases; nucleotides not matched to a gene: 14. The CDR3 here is CATLRTSEGHEQYF. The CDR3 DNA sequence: TGTGCCACCCTCAGGACTAGTGAAGGGCACGAGCAGTACTTC.

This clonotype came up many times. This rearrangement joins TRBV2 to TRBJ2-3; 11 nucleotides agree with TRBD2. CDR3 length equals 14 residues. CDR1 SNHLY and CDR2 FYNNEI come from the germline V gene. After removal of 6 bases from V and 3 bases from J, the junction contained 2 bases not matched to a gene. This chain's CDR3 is CASRRTSGTDTQYF. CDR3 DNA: TGTGCCAGCAGACGGACTAGCGGGACAGATACGCAGTATTTT.

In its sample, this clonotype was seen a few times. CDR3 DNA sequence: TGTGCCAGCAGCGTCTCCCTGGACAGGGTTGACTATGGCTACACCTTC. It translates to CASSVSLDRVDYGYTF. J is TRBJ1-2 and V is TRBV9, with TRBD1 identical over 8 bases. The germline V gene encodes CDR1 SGDLS and CDR2 YYNGEE. Trimming took 2 bases from V and 3 from J; bases not matched to a gene: 9. The CDR3 totals 16 residues.

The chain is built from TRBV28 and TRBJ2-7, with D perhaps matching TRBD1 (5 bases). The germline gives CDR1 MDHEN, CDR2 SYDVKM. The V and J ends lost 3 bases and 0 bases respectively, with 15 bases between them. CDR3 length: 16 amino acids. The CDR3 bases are TGTGCCAGCAGTTTGGGGCGAGCAGGGATCTCCTACGAGCAGTACTTC. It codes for CASSLGRAGISYEQYF.

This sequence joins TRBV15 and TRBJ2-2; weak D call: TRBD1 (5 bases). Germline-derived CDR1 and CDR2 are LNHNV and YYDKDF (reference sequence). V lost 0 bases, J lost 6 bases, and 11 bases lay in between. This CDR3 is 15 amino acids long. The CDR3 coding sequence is TGTGCCACCAGCAGAGAGGGGCTGACGGCCGGGGAGCTGTTTTTT. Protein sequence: CATSREGLTAGELFF.

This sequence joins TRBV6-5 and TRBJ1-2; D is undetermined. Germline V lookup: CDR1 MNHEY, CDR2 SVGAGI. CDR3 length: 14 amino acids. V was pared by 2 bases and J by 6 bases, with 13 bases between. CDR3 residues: CASSYGTKVHGYTF. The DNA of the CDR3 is TGTGCCAGCAGTTACGGCACAAAAGTCCATGGCTACACCTTC.

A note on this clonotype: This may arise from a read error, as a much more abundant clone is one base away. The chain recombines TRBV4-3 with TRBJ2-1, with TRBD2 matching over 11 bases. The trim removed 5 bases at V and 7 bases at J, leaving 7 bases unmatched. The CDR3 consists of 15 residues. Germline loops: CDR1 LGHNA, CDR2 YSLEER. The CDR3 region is CASSKVAGGRNEQFF. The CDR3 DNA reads TGCGCCAGCAGCAAAGTAGCGGGAGGGAGGAATGAGCAGTTCTTC.

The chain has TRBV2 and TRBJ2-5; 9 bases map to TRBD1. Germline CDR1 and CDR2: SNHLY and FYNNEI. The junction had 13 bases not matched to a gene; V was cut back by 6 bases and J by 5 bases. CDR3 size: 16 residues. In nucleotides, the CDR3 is TGTGCCAGCAGACAAAGCCCCGGGACAGGGAGGGAGACCCAGTACTTC. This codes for CASRQSPGTGRETQYF.

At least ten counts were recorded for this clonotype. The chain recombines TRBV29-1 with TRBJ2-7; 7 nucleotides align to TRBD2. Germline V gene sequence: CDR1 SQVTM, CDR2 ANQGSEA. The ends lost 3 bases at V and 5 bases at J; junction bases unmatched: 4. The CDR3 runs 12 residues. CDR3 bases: TGCAGCGTTGATATAACTAGCGACGAGCAGTACTTC. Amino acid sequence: CSVDITSDEQYF.